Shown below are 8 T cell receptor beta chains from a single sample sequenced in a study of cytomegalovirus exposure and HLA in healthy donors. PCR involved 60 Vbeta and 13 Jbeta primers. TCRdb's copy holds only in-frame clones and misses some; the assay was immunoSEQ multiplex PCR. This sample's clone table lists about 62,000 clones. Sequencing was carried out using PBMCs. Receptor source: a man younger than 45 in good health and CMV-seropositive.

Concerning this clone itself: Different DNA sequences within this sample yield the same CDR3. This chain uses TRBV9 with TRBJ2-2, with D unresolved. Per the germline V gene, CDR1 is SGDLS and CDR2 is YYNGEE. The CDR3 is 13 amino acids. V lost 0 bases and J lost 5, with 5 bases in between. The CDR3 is CASSVGGTGELFF. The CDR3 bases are TGTGCCAGCAGCGTAGGAGGTACCGGGGAGCTGTTTTTT.

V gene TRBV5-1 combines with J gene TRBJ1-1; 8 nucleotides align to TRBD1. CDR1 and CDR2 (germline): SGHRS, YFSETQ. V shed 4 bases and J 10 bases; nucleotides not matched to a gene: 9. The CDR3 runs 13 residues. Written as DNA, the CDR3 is TGCGCCAGCAGCGAATGGACAGGGATTTCAGCTTTCTTT. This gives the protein CASSEWTGISAFF.

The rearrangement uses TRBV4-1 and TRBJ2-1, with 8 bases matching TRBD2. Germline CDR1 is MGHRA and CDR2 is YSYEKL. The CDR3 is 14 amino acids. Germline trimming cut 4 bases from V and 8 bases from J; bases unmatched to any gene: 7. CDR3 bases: TGCGCCAGCAGCCTTGGACTAGCTGGGGATGAGCAGTTCTTC. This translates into CASSLGLAGDEQFF.

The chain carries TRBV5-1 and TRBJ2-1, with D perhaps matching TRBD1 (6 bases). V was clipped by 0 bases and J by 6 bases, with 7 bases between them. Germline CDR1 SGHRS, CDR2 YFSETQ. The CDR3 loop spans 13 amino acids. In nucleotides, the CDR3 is TGCGCCAGCAGCTTGGACAGGGCCAATGAGCAGTTCTTC. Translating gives CASSLDRANEQFF.

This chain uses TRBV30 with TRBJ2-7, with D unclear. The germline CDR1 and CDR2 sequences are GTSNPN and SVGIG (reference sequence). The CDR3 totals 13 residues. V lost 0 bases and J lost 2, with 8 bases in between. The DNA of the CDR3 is TGTGCCTGGAGTGTAACTATTACCTACGAGCAGTACTTC. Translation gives CAWSVTITYEQYF.

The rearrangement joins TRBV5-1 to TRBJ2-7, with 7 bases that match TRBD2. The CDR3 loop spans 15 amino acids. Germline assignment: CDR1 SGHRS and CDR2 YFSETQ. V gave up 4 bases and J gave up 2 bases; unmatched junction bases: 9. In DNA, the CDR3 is TGCGCCAGCAGCCCCGGACTAGTAACCACCTACGAGCAGTACTTC. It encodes CASSPGLVTTYEQYF.

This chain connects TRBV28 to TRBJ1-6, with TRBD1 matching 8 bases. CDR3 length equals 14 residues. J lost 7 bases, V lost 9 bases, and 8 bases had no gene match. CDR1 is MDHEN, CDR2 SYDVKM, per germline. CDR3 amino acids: CASEPGGQNSPLHF. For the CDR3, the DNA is TGTGCCAGTGAACCAGGGGGCCAAAATTCACCCCTCCACTTT. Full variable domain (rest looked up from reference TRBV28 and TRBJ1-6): DVKVTQSSRYLVKRTGEKVFLECVQDMDHENMFWYRQDPGLGLRLIYFSYDVKMKEKGDIPEGYSVSREKKERFSLILESASTNQTSMYLCASEPGGQNSPLHFGNGTRLTVT.

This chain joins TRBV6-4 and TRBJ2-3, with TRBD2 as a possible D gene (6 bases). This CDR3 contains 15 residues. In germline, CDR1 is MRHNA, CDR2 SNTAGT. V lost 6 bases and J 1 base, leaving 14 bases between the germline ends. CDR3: CASSLTRGGTDTQYF. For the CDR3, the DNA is TGTGCCAGCAGCTTGACTAGAGGGGGCACAGATACGCAGTATTTT.